A single sample gave rise to the 19 T cell receptor beta chains below, sequenced in a study of T cell responses to AZD1222 COVID-19 vaccine. Sequencing was performed with immunoSEQ multiplex PCR; in TCRdb, only in-frame clones are kept and a portion is missing. The data hold roughly 80,000 clones, with roughly 87% observed a single time. The sequencing used peripheral blood, collected on day 0 of MenACWY control vaccination. The receptors were gathered from an adult in good health.

The J gene is TRBJ1-5, the V gene TRBV15, with D possibly TRBD1 on 5 matching bases. CDR1 and CDR2 (germline): LNHNV, YYDKDF (reference sequence). V was shortened by 8 bases and J by 5 bases, with 13 bases between the two germline ends. The CDR3 spans 13 residues. The chain's CDR3 is CATSWGADQPQHF. CDR3 DNA sequence: TGTGCCACCTCTTGGGGCGCCGATCAGCCCCAGCATTTT.

The CDR3 loop is CASSLSGTGGRGYTF. The CDR3 DNA is TGTGCCAGCAGTCTATCCGGGACAGGGGGACGTGGCTACACCTTC. The chain employs TRBV6-5 and TRBJ1-2; TRBD1 matches 11 bases. Per the germline V gene, CDR1 is MNHEY and CDR2 is SVGAGI. This CDR3 region has 15 residues. J was trimmed by 7 bases and V by 5 bases; bases with no gene match: 9.

This sequence joins TRBV30 and TRBJ1-6, with D maybe TRBD1 (6 bases). Germline V gene lookup returns CDR1 GTSNPN and CDR2 SVGIG (reference sequence). Trimming stripped 4 bases from V and 7 bases from J, with 8 bases between. CDR3 length equals 12 residues. The CDR3 here is CAWTGVNSPLHF. Written as DNA, the CDR3 is TGTGCCTGGACAGGGGTAAATTCACCCCTCCACTTT.

V and J are TRBV4-1 and TRBJ2-2; D perhaps matches TRBD1 (6 bases). Looked up from germline, CDR1 is MGHRA and CDR2 is YSYEKL. There are 15 residues in the CDR3. V was shortened by 0 bases and J by 2 bases, with 7 bases between the two germline ends. The CDR3 is CASSQETGNTGELFF. The CDR3 DNA is TGCGCCAGCAGCCAAGAGACAGGAAACACCGGGGAGCTGTTTTTT.

The chain has TRBV18 and TRBJ2-3; no clear D. CDR1 KGHSH and CDR2 LQKENI come from the germline V gene. Deletions cut 2 bases from V and 6 bases from J, with 3 bases between. There are 11 residues in the CDR3. CDR3 region: CASSPRDTQYF. DNA of the CDR3: TGTGCCAGCTCACCAAGGGATACGCAGTATTTT.

This chain connects TRBV5-1 to TRBJ2-3; D could derive from TRBD1 or TRBD2 (5 bases each). V was clipped by 2 bases and J by 3 bases, with 19 bases between them. This CDR3 region has 17 residues. In germline, CDR1 is SGHRS, CDR2 YFSETQ. The CDR3 DNA reads TGCGCCAGCAGCTTATTTAGGGGACGGGCCGAGACAGATACGCAGTATTTT. Amino acid sequence: CASSLFRGRAETDTQYF. Full variable domain (outside the CDR3, taken from reference TRBV5-1 and TRBJ2-3): KAGVTQTPRYLIKTRGQQVTLSCSPISGHRSVSWYQQTPGQGLQFLFEYFSETQRNKGNFPGRFSGRQFSNSRSEMNVSTLELGDSALYLCASSLFRGRAETDTQYFGPGTRLTVL.

The V call is TRBV27, the J call TRBJ2-4, with D unresolved. The CDR3 sequence is 12 residues long. Germline V gene sequence: CDR1 MNHEY, CDR2 SMNVEV (reference sequence). V lost 8 bases and J lost 2, with 7 bases in between. The CDR3 coding sequence is TGTGCCAGCGGGGTTACCAAAAACATTCAGTACTTC. Its protein product is CASGVTKNIQYF.

V is TRBV3-1 (or the pseudogene TRBV3-2) and J is TRBJ1-2, with D perhaps TRBD1 (6 bases). The CDR3 loop spans 14 amino acids. Trimming removed 4 bases at V and 8 bases at J, with 17 bases between. Germline-derived CDR1 and CDR2 are LGHDT and YNNKEL (reference sequence). This chain's CDR3 is CASSPGGGAWGYTF. DNA for the CDR3: TGTGCCAGCAGCCCCGGTGGGGGGGCATGGGGCTACACCTTC.

J is TRBJ2-7 and V is TRBV19; TRBD2 matches at 14 bases. With V trimmed by 5 bases and J by 7 bases, 10 bases remained unmatched. Germline V gene data show CDR1 as LNHDA and CDR2 as SQIVND (reference sequence). The CDR3 contains 16 residues. The CDR3 loop reads CASSLAGTSGGGEQYF. The CDR3, as DNA: TGTGCCAGTAGTCTCGCCGGGACTAGCGGGGGCGGGGAGCAGTACTTC.

A single count supports this clone. This chain uses TRBV3-1 (or the pseudogene TRBV3-2) with TRBJ2-3, with D maybe TRBD2 (5 bases). Trimming pared 0 bases from V and 4 bases from J, leaving 11 bases between. Per germline, CDR1 LGHDT and CDR2 YNNKEL (reference sequence). The CDR3 runs to 15 residues. The CDR3 region has the DNA TGTGCCAGCAGCCAAGATGGAGCGGCGCCAGATACGCAGTATTTT. It translates to CASSQDGAAPDTQYF.

CDR3 bases: TGTGCCAGCAGTACCCCAGATTACTATGGCTACACCTTC. This gives the protein CASSTPDYYGYTF. This chain uses TRBV28 with TRBJ1-2; unclear D gene. V lost 5 bases to trimming and J lost 3 bases, with 10 bases between them. Germline V gene data show CDR1 as MDHEN and CDR2 as SYDVKM. The CDR3 extends over 13 amino acids.

This clone was found once. CDR3 coding DNA: TGCGCCAGCCAAAGGGGACTAGCGGGGGGCGGTGAGACCCAGTACTTC. Protein product: CASQRGLAGGGETQYF. The V call is TRBV10-2, the J call TRBJ2-5; TRBD2 matches at 15 bases. The length of the CDR3 is 16 residues. The J segment lost 5 bases and the V segment lost 8 bases, leaving 9 bases of the junction unmatched. Germline V lookup: CDR1 WSHSY, CDR2 SAAADI.

The V gene is TRBV19, the J gene TRBJ1-5, with a possible D match to TRBD1 (6 bases). The CDR3 has 15 amino acids. CDR1 is LNHDA and CDR2 is SQIVND in the germline V gene (reference sequence). Trimming took 7 bases from V and 0 from J, leaving 13 bases between them. The CDR3 sequence is CASIPGVGSNQPQHF. The CDR3 DNA sequence: TGTGCCAGTATCCCAGGGGTAGGTAGCAATCAGCCCCAGCATTTT. Supplemented by reference TRBV19 and TRBJ1-5, the full variable domain reads DGGITQSPKYLFRKEGQNVTLSCEQNLNHDAMYWYRQDPGQGLRLIYYSQIVNDFQKGDIAEGYSVSREKKESFPLTVTSAQKNPTAFYLCASIPGVGSNQPQHFGDGTRLSIL.

This chain uses TRBV5-1 with TRBJ1-3, with a weak D call TRBD1 (5 bases). The CDR3 is made up of 16 amino acids. CDR1 is SGHRS, CDR2 YFSETQ, per germline. Trimming removed 4 bases from V and 1 base from J, with 15 bases in between. In nucleotides, the CDR3 is TGCGCCAGCAGCGTGGGGAGGGGATCTTCTGGAAACACCATATATTTT. Its translation: CASSVGRGSSGNTIYF.

The genes are TRBV7-3 and TRBJ1-2, with D hard to call. This CDR3 has 13 amino acids. Germline V CDR1 and CDR2: SGHTA, FQGTGA. V was pared by 1 base and J by 10 bases, with 13 bases between. The CDR3 is CASSLSGRADYTF. The CDR3 bases are TGTGCCAGCAGCTTAAGTGGTCGGGCAGACTACACCTTC.

A remark on this clone: The identical CDR3 is also encoded by other nucleotide sequences in the sample. The V gene is TRBV7-2, the J gene TRBJ1-1; 9 bases agree with TRBD1. The CDR3 runs to 14 residues. The J segment lost 1 base and the V segment lost 3 bases, leaving 0 bases of the junction unmatched. Germline V lookup: CDR1 SGHTA, CDR2 FQGNSA. The DNA for the CDR3 is TGTGCCAGCAGCTTGGGACAGGGGAACACTGAAGCTTTCTTT. Encoded protein: CASSLGQGNTEAFF.

The chain links TRBV4-3 to TRBJ1-4; a weak D match, TRBD1 (6 bases). The V gene lost 3 bases and the J gene lost 11 bases, with 10 bases spanning the gap. Looked up from germline, CDR1 is LGHNA and CDR2 is YSLEER. The CDR3 has 12 amino acids. This CDR3 is CASSHSQGKLFF. The CDR3 DNA reads TGCGCCAGCAGCCACTCTCAGGGGAAACTGTTTTTT.

The rearrangement links TRBV11-2 to TRBJ2-5; 9 positions match TRBD2. CDR3 length equals 16 residues. Germline values: CDR1 SGHAT, CDR2 FQNNGV. V gave up 3 bases and J gave up 5 bases; unmatched junction bases: 10. This CDR3 reads CASSFQSSGGTETQYF. The CDR3 nucleotides read TGTGCCAGCAGCTTCCAAAGTAGCGGGGGTACGGAGACCCAGTACTTC.

This clone was detected a few times. For the CDR3, the DNA is TGTGCCAGCAGCCCTTGGACAGGGAGACTCTACGAGCAGTACTTC. This gives the protein CASSPWTGRLYEQYF. The V call is TRBV7-8, the J call TRBJ2-7; 8 bases are a match to TRBD1. This CDR3 region has 15 residues. CDR1 is SGHVS and CDR2 is FQNEAQ in the germline V gene. Trimming cost V 5 bases and J 3 bases; bases outside gene matches: 9. The full variable domain, its missing parts supplied by reference TRBV7-8 and TRBJ2-7, is GAGVSQSPRYKVAKRGQDVALRCDPISGHVSLFWYQQALGQGPEFLTYFQNEAQLDKSGLPSDRFFAERPEGSVSTLKIQRTQQEDSAVYLCASSPWTGRLYEQYFGPGTRLTVT.